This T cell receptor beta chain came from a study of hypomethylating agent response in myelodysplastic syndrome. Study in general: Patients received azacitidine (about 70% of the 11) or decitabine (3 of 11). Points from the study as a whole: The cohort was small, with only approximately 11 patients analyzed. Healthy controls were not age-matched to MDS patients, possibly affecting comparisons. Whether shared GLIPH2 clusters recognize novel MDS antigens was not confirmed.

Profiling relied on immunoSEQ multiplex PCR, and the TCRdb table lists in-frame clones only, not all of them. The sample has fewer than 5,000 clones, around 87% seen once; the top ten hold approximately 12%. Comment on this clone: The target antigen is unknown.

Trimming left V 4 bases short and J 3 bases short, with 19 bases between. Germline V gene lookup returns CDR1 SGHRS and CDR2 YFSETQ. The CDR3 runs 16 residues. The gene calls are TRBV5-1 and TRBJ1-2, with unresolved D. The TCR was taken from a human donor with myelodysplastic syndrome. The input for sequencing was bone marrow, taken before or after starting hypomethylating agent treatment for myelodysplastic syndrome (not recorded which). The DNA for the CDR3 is TGCGCCAGCAGCCCTTCCCCCATAGCAAGCGACTATGGCTACACCTTC. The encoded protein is CASSPSPIASDYGYTF.